The 28 T cell receptor beta chains below were found in one sample sequenced in a study of T cell repertoires in cytomegalovirus infection (dated by TCRdb to between 2018 and 2020). Sequencer: Illumina HiSeq 1500. The public sequencing data were trimmed at Q25 with fastp and processed into clonotypes with MiXCR by TCRdb, which kept only in-frame beta chains. Each CDR3 protein gets just one entry, which takes the most common genes and DNA from the rows behind it. Counted in this sample were approximately 470,000 distinct CDR3 sequences; roughly 43% of them appeared once. The ten largest make up roughly two fifths of the sample. What the treatment or condition label conveys for this sample: in vitro stimulation with specific CMV peptide epitopes to enrich CMV-specific T cells. What these receptors recognize is not known. The sample here was cultured PBMCs, taken from culture after CMV antigen stimulation. The receptor set was obtained from a human donor in good health (CMV status not recorded). Some clones in this sample may be carry-over from other donors' samples.

The rearrangement uses TRBV19 and TRBJ1-2; D unresolved. Germline V gene data show CDR1 as LNHDA and CDR2 as SQIVND (reference sequence). The CDR3 has 14 residues. V was cut by 6 bases and J by 8 bases, with 19 bases left in between. CDR3 in amino acids: CASSVQGMSEGYTF. For the CDR3, the DNA is TGTGCCAGTAGCGTACAAGGAATGTCAGAAGGCTACACCTTC. The entire variable domain, with the rest obtained from reference TRBV19 and TRBJ1-2, is as follows: DGGITQSPKYLFRKEGQNVTLSCEQNLNHDAMYWYRQDPGQGLRLIYYSQIVNDFQKGDIAEGYSVSREKKESFPLTVTSAQKNPTAFYLCASSVQGMSEGYTFGSGTRLTVV.

This clonotype was recorded a few times. V gene TRBV27 combines with J gene TRBJ1-2, with D possibly TRBD1 on 6 matching bases. Germline assignment: CDR1 MNHEY and CDR2 SMNVEV (reference sequence). The V end lost 6 bases, the J end lost 8 bases, and 16 bases lay between the germline ends. The CDR3 is made up of 13 amino acids. The CDR3: CASRKTGVWGYTF. In nucleotides, the CDR3 is TGTGCCAGCAGAAAGACAGGCGTATGGGGCTACACCTTC.

This clonotype was counted between two and nine times. The chain joins TRBV7-2 to TRBJ2-4; 7 positions agree with TRBD1. The CDR3 loop spans 15 amino acids. Germline values: CDR1 SGHTA, CDR2 FQGNSA. Losses at the gene ends were 3 bases for V and 6 bases for J; bases not matched to a gene: 8. The chain's CDR3 is CASSFDRAGGNIQYF. The DNA of the CDR3 is TGTGCCAGCAGCTTCGACAGGGCTGGGGGAAACATTCAGTACTTC.

The table lists this clonotype with a few counts. The chain recombines TRBV7-2 with TRBJ2-2; unclear D gene. CDR3 length: 14 residues. Trimming cost V 4 bases and J 7 bases, with 13 bases left between them. Germline CDR1 is SGHTA and CDR2 is FQGNSA. CDR3: CASSSAGYNGELFF. The DNA for the CDR3 is TGTGCCAGCAGCTCTGCAGGTTATAACGGGGAGCTGTTTTTT.

This clonotype appeared a few times. The chain carries TRBV5-5 and TRBJ2-1; unclear D gene. The CDR3 extends over 16 amino acids. Germline CDR1 reads SGHKS; CDR2 reads YYEKEE (reference sequence). V gave up 0 bases and J gave up 0 bases, with 10 bases separating them. CDR3 sequence reads: CASSLAAVSSYNEQFF. CDR3 nucleotides: TGTGCCAGCAGCTTGGCGGCGGTGAGCTCCTACAATGAGCAGTTCTTC.

The chain uses TRBV7-2 and TRBJ2-6; 7 positions agree with TRBD1. CDR3 length equals 15 residues. Germline V gene sequence: CDR1 SGHTA, CDR2 FQGNSA. J lost 9 bases, V lost 1 base, and 6 bases had no gene match. CDR3 sequence reads: CASSLVGQAINVLTF. CDR3 bases: TGTGCCAGCAGCTTAGTAGGACAGGCTATCAACGTCCTGACTTTC.

This clonotype was detected only a few times. The chain joins TRBV12-3 or TRBV12-4 to TRBJ1-1; D is unclear. Deletions cut 6 bases from V and 6 bases from J, with 8 bases between. This CDR3 has 11 amino acids. The CDR3 region is CASRTTAEAFF. CDR3 nucleotides: TGTGCCAGCAGGACGACGGCTGAAGCTTTCTTT.

This clonotype was seen a handful of times. This sequence joins TRBV20-1 and TRBJ1-5; D not resolved. Germline assignment: CDR1 DFQATT and CDR2 SNEGSKA (reference sequence). Deletions cut 6 bases from V and 1 base from J, with 13 bases between. The CDR3 spans 14 residues. The chain's CDR3 is CSAKSSQSNQPQHF. The CDR3 nucleotides are TGCAGTGCAAAGAGCTCACAGAGCAATCAGCCCCAGCATTTT.

This chain connects TRBV6-6 to TRBJ1-1, with a tentative D call TRBD1 (5 bases). The CDR3 runs to 12 residues. The V end lost 7 bases, the J end lost 3 bases, and 9 bases lay between the germline ends. Germline CDR1 is MNHNY and CDR2 is SVGAGI (reference sequence). Here the CDR3 reads CASTPGYTEAFF. CDR3 coding DNA: TGTGCCAGCACTCCAGGGTACACTGAAGCTTTCTTT.

The rearrangement joins TRBV4-1 to TRBJ1-5; 9 bases match TRBD1. This CDR3 is 15 amino acids long. Germline CDR1 is MGHRA and CDR2 is YSYEKL. V lost 5 bases to trimming and J lost 7 bases; unmatched junction nucleotides: 9. The CDR3: CASSFAGTGQQPQHF. The CDR3 bases are TGCGCCAGCAGCTTCGCCGGGACAGGGCAACAGCCCCAGCATTTT.

V is TRBV18 and J is TRBJ2-5, with 8 bases matching TRBD1. From germline, CDR1 is KGHSH and CDR2 LQKENI. The CDR3 length is 16 residues. The trim removed 2 bases at V and 1 base at J, leaving 6 bases unmatched. CDR3 sequence reads: CASSPFEGQVQETQYF. In DNA form, the CDR3 reads TGTGCCAGCTCACCATTTGAGGGACAGGTCCAAGAGACCCAGTACTTC. The variable domain in full, completed from reference TRBV18 and TRBJ2-5, reads NAGVMQNPRHLVRRRGQEARLRCSPMKGHSHVYWYRQLPEEGLKFMVYLQKENIIDESGMPKERFSAEFPKEGPSILRIQQVVRGDSAAYFCASSPFEGQVQETQYFGPGTRLLVL.

Only a few counts were recorded for this clonotype. The chain employs TRBV6-2 or TRBV6-3 and TRBJ2-7; D uncertain. V was clipped by 2 bases and J by 3 bases, with 14 bases between them. CDR1 is MNHEY, CDR2 SVGEGT, per germline. CDR3 length equals 15 residues. CDR3 in amino acids: CASSYGPLGVYEQYF. CDR3 nucleotide sequence: TGTGCCAGCAGTTACGGCCCTCTAGGCGTCTACGAGCAGTACTTC.

The chain combines TRBV19 with TRBJ2-5; 7 nucleotides line up with TRBD2. V lost 6 bases, J lost 5 bases, and 6 bases stayed unmatched. CDR1 and CDR2 (germline): LNHDA, SQIVND (reference sequence). This CDR3 has 13 amino acids. The CDR3 bases are TGTGCCAGTAGCCGGACTAGTTTGGAGACCCAGTACTTC. It translates to CASSRTSLETQYF.

The rearrangement links TRBV6-6 to TRBJ1-1, with 9 positions matching TRBD1. This CDR3 contains 15 residues. The germline V gene encodes CDR1 MNHNY and CDR2 SVGAGI (reference sequence). The trim removed 10 bases at V and 4 bases at J, leaving 13 bases unmatched. The DNA of the CDR3 is TGTGCCACCTCTTCAGTGGACAGGGGAGCCACTGAAGCTTTCTTT. It yields the protein CATSSVDRGATEAFF.

The chain employs TRBV7-8 and TRBJ2-5; D is unresolved. There are 14 residues in the CDR3. In germline, CDR1 is SGHVS, CDR2 FQNEAQ. V was trimmed by 3 bases and J by 2 bases, leaving 10 bases between them. CDR3 coding DNA: TGTGCCAGCAGCTTTCGCCGGGTGCAAGAGACCCAGTACTTC. It encodes CASSFRRVQETQYF.

This clonotype occurred once. The chain combines TRBV6-1 with TRBJ2-7, with 9 positions matching TRBD1. Germline V gene data show CDR1 as MNHNS and CDR2 as SASEGT. Germline trimming cut 5 bases from V and 3 bases from J; bases unmatched to any gene: 8. This CDR3 is 15 amino acids long. CDR3 in amino acids: CASSSVGQGNYEQYF. Written as DNA, the CDR3 is TGTGCCAGCAGTTCCGTGGGACAGGGTAACTACGAGCAGTACTTC.

The chain uses TRBV12-3 or TRBV12-4 and TRBJ2-3; 8 bases agree with TRBD2. V was clipped by 7 bases and J by 1 base; unmatched bases: 16. The length of the CDR3 is 18 residues. For the CDR3, the DNA is TGTGCCAGCACTCACACTGGAGGGGCGGGAGGTGGCACAGATACGCAGTATTTT. It is translated as CASTHTGGAGGGTDTQYF.

This clonotype appeared a few times. The chain recombines TRBV20-1 with TRBJ2-2; TRBD2 matches at 12 bases. J gave up 0 bases and V 0 bases, and 11 bases lay outside the gene matches. This CDR3 comprises 20 residues. CDR1 and CDR2 from the germline V gene are DFQATT and SNEGSKA (reference sequence). In DNA form, the CDR3 reads TGCAGTGCTAGAGATTTTGGCCGACTAGCGGGAGAACCGAACACCGGGGAGCTGTTTTTT. As protein: CSARDFGRLAGEPNTGELFF.

The chain recombines TRBV6-5 with TRBJ1-1; 8 bases align to TRBD1. CDR3 size: 15 residues. The V gene's germline CDR1 is MNHEY and CDR2 SVGAGI. Unmatched junction bases numbered 7, after V lost 5 bases and J lost 2 bases. CDR3 coding DNA: TGTGCCAGCAGTACCCCGGCAGGGGGCAACACTGAAGCTTTCTTT. Translated: CASSTPAGGNTEAFF.

This rearrangement joins TRBV4-3 to TRBJ2-1; 8 bases line up with TRBD2. The germline CDR1 and CDR2 sequences are LGHNA and YSLEER. The CDR3 consists of 17 residues. V trimming: 0 bases; J trimming: 4 bases; junction bases outside the gene matches: 8. The CDR3 here is CASSQDGVAGPYNEQFF. Written as DNA, the CDR3 is TGCGCCAGCAGCCAAGATGGGGTAGCGGGACCGTACAATGAGCAGTTCTTC.

The chain combines TRBV7-8 with TRBJ2-5; D may be TRBD2 (5 bases). There are 17 residues in the CDR3. Trimming took 6 bases from V and 0 from J, leaving 20 bases between them. Germline CDR1 is SGHVS and CDR2 is FQNEAQ. CDR3 loop: CASSTGLLSLYQETQYF. CDR3 nucleotide sequence: TGTGCCAGCAGTACGGGATTATTATCGCTATACCAAGAGACCCAGTACTTC.

This clonotype occurred a few times. The rearrangement uses TRBV7-2 and TRBJ1-2; 10 bases align to TRBD1. CDR3 length: 15 amino acids. Looked up from germline, CDR1 is SGHTA and CDR2 is FQGNSA. V gave up 3 bases and J gave up 0 bases; unmatched junction bases: 1. CDR3 nucleotide sequence: TGTGCCAGCAGCTTCGACAGGGGGCCTAACTATGGCTACACCTTC. The encoded protein is CASSFDRGPNYGYTF.

V is TRBV7-2 and J is TRBJ1-2; D uncertain. Germline loops: CDR1 SGHTA, CDR2 FQGNSA. CDR3 length: 12 amino acids. V shed 2 bases and J shed 10 bases, with 11 bases lying between them. The CDR3 DNA is TGTGCCAGCAGCTTATTGCCCTCCCTCTACACCTTC. This translates into CASSLLPSLYTF.

This clonotype has only a few counts. The rearrangement joins TRBV12-3 or TRBV12-4 to TRBJ1-2, with D maybe TRBD1 (5 bases). The CDR3 is 13 residues long. V shed 0 bases and J shed 8 bases, with 10 bases lying between them. The CDR3 protein is CASSLATGDGYTF. DNA for the CDR3: TGTGCCAGCAGTTTAGCGACCGGGGACGGCTACACCTTC.

This clonotype showed up just a few times. This sequence joins TRBV18 and TRBJ1-1; 11 bases fit TRBD1. The CDR3 spans 15 residues. Germline V CDR1 and CDR2: KGHSH, LQKENI. Unmatched junction bases numbered 9, after V lost 6 bases and J lost 6 bases. DNA of the CDR3: TGTGCCAGCTCTCAACCGGGACAGGGGGGATCTGAAGCTTTCTTT. Protein: CASSQPGQGGSEAFF.

This chain joins TRBV4-3 and TRBJ2-2, with TRBD1 matching 7 bases. CDR3 length: 13 residues. V lost 3 bases, J lost 6 bases, and 1 base stayed unmatched. The germline gives CDR1 LGHNA, CDR2 YSLEER. The CDR3 spells CASSHRGPGELFF. CDR3 coding DNA: TGCGCCAGCAGCCATAGGGGGCCCGGGGAGCTGTTTTTT.

This clonotype was seen once. As DNA, the CDR3 is TGTGCCAGCAGTCGAGTTAGGGGGGGGGGAGTAACCTTCTCTGGGGCCAACGTCCTGACTTTC. It translates to CASSRVRGGGVTFSGANVLTF. The V call is TRBV27, the J call TRBJ2-6; D possibly corresponds to TRBD2 (7 bases). This CDR3 has 21 amino acids. V was pared by 5 bases and J by 0 bases, with 26 bases between. CDR1 and CDR2 (germline): MNHEY, SMNVEV (reference sequence).

The chain couples TRBV18 to TRBJ2-1; D is perhaps TRBD2 (6 bases). Trimming took 4 bases from V and 8 from J, leaving 15 bases between them. The CDR3 length is 14 residues. CDR1 KGHSH and CDR2 LQKENI come from the germline V gene. The CDR3 DNA reads TGTGCCAGCTCACTGACTAGTGCCAGCGATGAGCAGTTCTTC. Protein: CASSLTSASDEQFF. Based on the CDR3 plus reference TRBV18 and TRBJ2-1, the full variable domain is NAGVMQNPRHLVRRRGQEARLRCSPMKGHSHVYWYRQLPEEGLKFMVYLQKENIIDESGMPKERFSAEFPKEGPSILRIQQVVRGDSAAYFCASSLTSASDEQFFGPGTRLTVL.